This is a list of T cell receptor beta chains from one sample in a study of T cells in Graves' hyperthyroidism and ophthalmopathy. A single record per CDR3 protein comes from TCRdb applying MiXCR to the multiplex PCR reads. The sample has about 410,000 distinct CDR3 sequences, roughly 15% seen once; the top ten hold around 14%. The sequenced sample consisted of blood. Receptors originate from a man aged 18 to 29 with Graves' ophthalmopathy. CDR3s leave out the opening cysteine and the closing phenylalanine or tryptophan.

J: TRBJ1-2
V: TRBV7-9
CDR3: ASSLATEANYGYT

J: TRBJ2-7
V: TRBV13
CDR3: ASSTRGQVGSYEQY

J: TRBJ2-3
V: TRBV7-2
CDR3: ASSFRGLAGVPDTQY

J: TRBJ1-3
V: TRBV20-1
CDR3: SAKGPSPYSGNTIY

J: TRBJ2-1
V: TRBV2
CDR3: ARGQGAYNEQF

J: TRBJ2-7
V: TRBV12-3/TRBV12-4
CDR3: ASSVGHLGLYGQY

J: TRBJ1-2
V: TRBV6-1
CDR3: ASTMWGAGNYGYT

J: TRBJ2-3
V: TRBV19
CDR3: ASSLKSTDTQY

J: TRBJ2-1
V: TRBV5-6
CDR3: ASSLGERTYNEQF

J: TRBJ2-1
V: TRBV6-1
CDR3: ASSVFPSGGAESSYNEQF

J: TRBJ2-2
V: TRBV29-1
CDR3: SVGSEGRELF

J: TRBJ1-3
V: TRBV18
CDR3: ASSPGSASGNTIY

J: TRBJ2-7
V: TRBV12-5
CDR3: ASGLVRGRFADEQY

J: TRBJ2-7
V: TRBV11-2
CDR3: ASSLAVRAQVYEQY

J: TRBJ2-7
V: TRBV20-1
CDR3: SARDLASYEQY

J: TRBJ2-2
V: TRBV6-9
CDR3: ASSSALTGELF

J: TRBJ2-5
V: TRBV3-1
CDR3: ASSTGQGEETQY